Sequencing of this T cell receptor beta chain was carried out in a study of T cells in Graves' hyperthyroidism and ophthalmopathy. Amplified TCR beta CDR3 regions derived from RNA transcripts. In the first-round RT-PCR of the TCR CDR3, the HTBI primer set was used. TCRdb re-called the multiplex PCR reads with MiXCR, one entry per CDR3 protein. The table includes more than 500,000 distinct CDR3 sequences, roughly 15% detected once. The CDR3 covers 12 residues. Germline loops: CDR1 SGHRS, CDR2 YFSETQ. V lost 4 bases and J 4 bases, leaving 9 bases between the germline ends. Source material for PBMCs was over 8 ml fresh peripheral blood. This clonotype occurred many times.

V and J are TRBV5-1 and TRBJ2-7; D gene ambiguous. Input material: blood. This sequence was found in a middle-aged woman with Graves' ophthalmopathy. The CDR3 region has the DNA TGCGCCAGCAGCACGAACGGGTACGAGCAGTACTTC. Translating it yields CASSTNGYEQYF.